This T cell receptor beta chain was captured by sequencing in a study of blood T cell repertoires in COVID-19. The overall study: The samples span acute and convalescent COVID-19 from the United States, Italy and Spain. Sources were T cells, B-cell-depleted T cells, or PBMCs; the material itself was cDNA or gDNA.

Assay: immunoSEQ multiplex PCR; the TCRdb copy retains only in-frame clones and omits some. Here the sample spans around 140,000 clones, around four fifths being singletons. Germline loops: CDR1 SNHLY, CDR2 FYNNEI. The CDR3 has 14 amino acids. The ends lost 4 bases at V and 7 bases at J; junction bases unmatched: 8. The rearrangement joins TRBV2 to TRBJ1-2, with 8 positions matching TRBD1. Material: PBMCs or T cells enriched from blood (not recorded which). The sequence was collected from a man aged 35-49 years with acute COVID-19. The CDR3 region has the DNA TGTGCCAGCAGTGCCTTGGACAGGGAAGGTGGCTACACCTTC. Protein sequence: CASSALDREGGYTF. The full variable domain, with the rest looked up from reference TRBV2 and TRBJ1-2, is EPEVTQTPSHQVTQMGQEVILRCVPISNHLYFYWYRQILGQKVEFLVSFYNNEISEKSEIFDDQFSVERPDGSNFTLKIRSTKLEDSAMYFCASSALDREGGYTFGSGTRLTVV.